A single sample gave rise to the 24 T cell receptor beta chains below, sequenced in a study of blood T cell repertoires in COVID-19. Measured with immunoSEQ multiplex PCR; TCRdb has only the in-frame clones, and not every one. Among 250,000 to 300,000 clones listed, around nine tenths were seen once. Source material: peripheral blood. Every receptor here comes from a woman between 65 and 79 years old with COVID-19, enrolled during active disease.

The genes are TRBV11-3 and TRBJ2-2, with a tentative D call TRBD1 (5 bases). The CDR3 extends over 13 amino acids. Germline CDR1 is SGHNT and CDR2 is YENEEA. V lost 5 bases, J lost 5 bases, and 9 bases lay in between. CDR3 sequence: CASSADRTGELFF. The CDR3 nucleotides read TGTGCCAGCAGCGCTGACAGAACCGGGGAGCTGTTTTTT.

The V call is TRBV30, the J call TRBJ2-5, with TRBD2 identical over 9 bases. The junction had 7 bases not matched to a gene; V was cut back by 0 bases and J by 5 bases. This CDR3 comprises 15 residues. Germline V lookup: CDR1 GTSNPN, CDR2 SVGIG (reference sequence). The CDR3 is CAWSVGTSTSETQYF. The CDR3 DNA sequence: TGTGCCTGGAGTGTAGGGACTAGCACATCTGAGACCCAGTACTTC.

V gene TRBV19 combines with J gene TRBJ1-5, with TRBD1 as a possible D gene (5 bases). CDR1 and CDR2 from the germline V gene are LNHDA and SQIVND (reference sequence). Trimming stripped 2 bases from V and 1 base from J, with 9 bases between. CDR3 length equals 15 residues. The CDR3 bases are TGTGCCAGTAGTATACAGGGCTTAAGCAATCAGCCCCAGCATTTT. Residues: CASSIQGLSNQPQHF.

This clone was detected once. V and J are TRBV6-5 and TRBJ1-2; D perhaps matches TRBD1 (6 bases). Per germline, CDR1 MNHEY and CDR2 SVGAGI. The CDR3 has 14 residues. Trimming took 2 bases from V and 8 from J, leaving 15 bases between them. CDR3 in DNA: TGTGCCAGCAGTTACGCGGGGGGGGCGCAGGGCTACACCTTC. It codes for CASSYAGGAQGYTF.

This clone was counted a single time. V gene TRBV5-1 combines with J gene TRBJ1-1, with D maybe TRBD1 (5 bases). V shed 0 bases and J shed 4 bases, with 10 bases lying between them. There are 14 residues in the CDR3. Germline V gene sequence: CDR1 SGHRS, CDR2 YFSETQ. In DNA, the CDR3 is TGCGCCAGCAGCTTGGCAGGGTCCTCCACTGAAGCTTTCTTT. Protein: CASSLAGSSTEAFF.

The rearrangement joins TRBV7-2 to TRBJ2-2; 9 bases align to TRBD1. The CDR3 totals 15 residues. V lost 5 bases and J lost 7; bases outside the gene matches: 8. CDR1 and CDR2 from the germline V gene are SGHTA and FQGNSA. CDR3 loop: CASSAGTGRVGELFF. CDR3 in DNA: TGTGCCAGCAGCGCCGGGACAGGGAGAGTCGGGGAGCTGTTTTTT.

V and J are TRBV4-2 and TRBJ2-7, with unresolved D. This CDR3 region has 14 residues. In germline, CDR1 is LGHNA, CDR2 YNFKEQ. Trimming stripped 0 bases from V and 4 bases from J, with 10 bases between. In nucleotides, the CDR3 is TGTGCCAGCAGCCAAGAGAACAGAGTGTACGAGCAGTACTTC. It is translated as CASSQENRVYEQYF.

This chain links TRBV7-8 with TRBJ2-1, with D possibly matching TRBD1 (5 bases). The CDR3 runs to 16 residues. The V end was cut by 3 bases, the J end by 2 bases, with 14 bases between. Germline V gene lookup returns CDR1 SGHVS and CDR2 FQNEAQ. The DNA for the CDR3 is TGTGCCAGCAGCTTCACAACAGGAAACCCCTACAATGAGCAGTTCTTC. Its protein product is CASSFTTGNPYNEQFF. Together with reference TRBV7-8 and TRBJ2-1, the CDR3 gives the full variable domain: GAGVSQSPRYKVAKRGQDVALRCDPISGHVSLFWYQQALGQGPEFLTYFQNEAQLDKSGLPSDRFFAERPEGSVSTLKIQRTQQEDSAVYLCASSFTTGNPYNEQFFGPGTRLTVL.

The rearrangement links TRBV6-5 to TRBJ1-1; D gene unclear. Trimming stripped 2 bases from V and 0 bases from J, with 7 bases between. The CDR3 is 14 amino acids. CDR1 and CDR2 from the germline V gene are MNHEY and SVGAGI. The CDR3 nucleotides are TGTGCCAGCAGTTACGGCGGATTGAACACTGAAGCTTTCTTT. Encoded protein: CASSYGGLNTEAFF.

V is TRBV3-1 (or the pseudogene TRBV3-2) and J is TRBJ2-7; D remains unclear. The CDR3 contains 13 residues. V lost 7 bases, J lost 5 bases, and 15 bases lay in between. Looked up from germline, CDR1 is LGHDT and CDR2 is YNNKEL (reference sequence). The CDR3, as DNA: TGTGCCAGCACCCAGGCAGGCCTAAACGAGCAGTACTTC. Its protein is CASTQAGLNEQYF.

V usage is TRBV9 and J usage is TRBJ2-1; 16 bases are a match to TRBD2. The V and J ends lost 2 bases and 7 bases, in that order; junction bases with no gene match: 6. Looked up from germline, CDR1 is SGDLS and CDR2 is YYNGEE. CDR3 size: 17 residues. CDR3 amino acids: CASSVGLAGGPRNEQFF. The CDR3 bases are TGTGCCAGCAGCGTGGGACTAGCGGGAGGGCCAAGGAATGAGCAGTTCTTC.

The chain has TRBV9 and TRBJ1-2; maybe TRBD1 (6 bases). The CDR3 sequence is 15 residues long. The germline gives CDR1 SGDLS, CDR2 YYNGEE. V lost 0 bases and J lost 8, with 17 bases in between. This CDR3 reads CASSVGMTAQGGYTF. As DNA, the CDR3 is TGTGCCAGCAGCGTAGGGATGACAGCTCAGGGGGGCTACACCTTC.

The chain combines TRBV7-9 with TRBJ2-7; TRBD1 might be the D (6 bases). Germline lookup yields CDR1 SEHNR and CDR2 FQNEAQ (reference sequence). Trimming removed 5 bases from V and 5 bases from J, with 10 bases in between. The length of the CDR3 is 12 residues. The DNA of the CDR3 is TGTGCCAGCAGCAAACAGGGTCACGAGCAGTACTTC. Its protein product is CASSKQGHEQYF.

The rearrangement links TRBV6-2 or TRBV6-3 to TRBJ2-3; 7 positions match TRBD1. The CDR3 is 14 residues long. Trimming removed 5 bases from V and 3 bases from J; junction bases left unmatched: 5. Germline V lookup: CDR1 MNHEY, CDR2 SVGEGT. This chain's CDR3 is CASSNRGRTDTQYF. CDR3 DNA sequence: TGTGCCAGCAGTAACAGGGGTAGAACAGATACGCAGTATTTT.

Only one count was recorded for this clone. Other nucleotide sequences in the sample specify the same CDR3. The chain combines TRBV6-5 with TRBJ2-1, with D perhaps matching TRBD2 (6 bases). Trimming took off 0 bases at V and 2 bases at J, with 8 bases between the two ends. The CDR3 sequence is 15 residues long. Germline CDR1 reads MNHEY; CDR2 reads SVGAGI. The CDR3 sequence is CASSYSRGTYNEQFF. The CDR3 DNA reads as TGTGCCAGCAGTTACTCTCGCGGGACCTACAATGAGCAGTTCTTC.

DNA for the CDR3: TGCGCCAGCAGTGGGGGGGCAATGAACACTGAAGCTTTCTTT. It is translated as CASSGGAMNTEAFF. The rearrangement uses TRBV5-1 and TRBJ1-1, with D possibly matching TRBD1 (6 bases). Germline CDR1 reads SGHRS; CDR2 reads YFSETQ. The CDR3 runs to 14 residues. Trimming took 5 bases from V and 0 from J, leaving 11 bases between them. The full variable domain, completed using reference TRBV5-1 and TRBJ1-1, is KAGVTQTPRYLIKTRGQQVTLSCSPISGHRSVSWYQQTPGQGLQFLFEYFSETQRNKGNFPGRFSGRQFSNSRSEMNVSTLELGDSALYLCASSGGAMNTEAFFGQGTRLTVV.

J is TRBJ2-3 and V is TRBV30, with D perhaps matching TRBD2 (6 bases). Deletions cut 4 bases from V and 6 bases from J, with 17 bases between. Per the germline V gene, CDR1 is GTSNPN and CDR2 is SVGIG (reference sequence). The CDR3 loop spans 14 amino acids. CDR3 sequence: CAWTRDSISDTQYF. CDR3 bases: TGTGCCTGGACGCGGGATTCAATCTCCGATACGCAGTATTTT.

The rearrangement links TRBV28 to TRBJ1-5; perhaps TRBD1 as D (6 bases). The CDR3 length is 15 residues. Germline CDR1 reads MDHEN; CDR2 reads SYDVKM. V was cut by 7 bases and J by 0 bases, with 13 bases left in between. Written as DNA, the CDR3 is TGTGCCAGCACCCCGGGGGGGGCTAGCAATCAGCCCCAGCATTTT. This encodes CASTPGGASNQPQHF.

With regard to this clone: With a much larger clone just one base away, this may be a read error. The J gene is TRBJ1-1, the V gene TRBV7-9; D is undetermined. The V end was cut by 6 bases, the J end by 0 bases, with 5 bases between. The CDR3 is made up of 12 amino acids. CDR1 and CDR2 from the germline V gene are SEHNR and FQNEAQ (reference sequence). CDR3 in DNA: TGTGCCAGCAGTCTCGTGAACACTGAAGCTTTCTTT. Translating gives CASSLVNTEAFF.

V and J are TRBV27 and TRBJ2-1, with 10 bases aligning to TRBD1. Germline-derived CDR1 and CDR2 are MNHEY and SMNVEV (reference sequence). CDR3 size: 16 residues. V dropped 2 bases and J dropped 2; count of bases not matched to a gene: 3. The CDR3 coding sequence is TGTGCCAGCAGTTTAACCGGGACAGGGGCCTACAATGAGCAGTTCTTC. Encoded protein: CASSLTGTGAYNEQFF.

CDR3 nucleotide sequence: TGTGCCAGCAGCTTAGATGCGGGCAGATACGAGCAGTACTTC. This translates into CASSLDAGRYEQYF. The V call is TRBV7-2, the J call TRBJ2-7, with D perhaps matching TRBD2 (5 bases). The CDR3 covers 14 residues. Trimming stripped 1 base from V and 4 bases from J, with 11 bases between. Germline V gene sequence: CDR1 SGHTA, CDR2 FQGNSA.

The V and J genes are TRBV4-3 and TRBJ2-1, with D tentatively TRBD1 (5 bases). CDR3 size: 15 residues. The V gene's germline CDR1 is LGHNA and CDR2 YSLEER. The ends were cut back, 1 base at V and 1 base at J, with 8 bases in the middle. CDR3 DNA sequence: TGCGCCAGCAGCCAAGGTAGGGGTTCCTACAATGAGCAGTTCTTC. Protein product: CASSQGRGSYNEQFF.

This sequence joins TRBV2 and TRBJ2-1, with 13 bases aligning to TRBD2. CDR1 is SNHLY and CDR2 is FYNNEI in the germline V gene. V gave up 8 bases and J gave up 3 bases; unmatched junction bases: 1. This CDR3 is 14 amino acids long. The CDR3 loop reads CASGTSGIYNEQFF. CDR3 sequence (DNA): TGTGCCAGCGGGACTAGCGGGATCTACAATGAGCAGTTCTTC.

V gene TRBV11-2 combines with J gene TRBJ2-5; TRBD2 aligns across 9 bases. CDR1 and CDR2 (germline): SGHAT, FQNNGV. After removal of 4 bases from V and 5 bases from J, the junction contained 11 bases not matched to a gene. The CDR3 is 16 residues long. Written as DNA, the CDR3 is TGTGCCAGCAGCTACCGGCGGGAGGGCCCCATGGAGACCCAGTACTTC. Translated: CASSYRREGPMETQYF. The full variable domain, rest sourced from reference TRBV11-2 and TRBJ2-5, is EAGVAQSPRYKIIEKRQSVAFWCNPISGHATLYWYQQILGQGPKLLIQFQNNGVVDDSQLPKDRFSAERLKGVDSTLKIQPAKLEDSAVYLCASSYRREGPMETQYFGPGTRLLVL.